One sample yielded the 10 T cell receptor beta chains listed below, sequenced in a study of cytomegalovirus exposure and HLA in healthy donors (dated by TCRdb to 2016 to 2017). Receptor amplification or capture employed the immunoSEQ multiplex PCR assay. The multiplex PCR relied on a mix of 60 forward primers for TCR Vbeta segments and 13 reverse primers for TCR Jbeta segments. TCRdb provides this immuneACCESS table in a form limited to in-frame rearrangements. Some clones are lacking; in checked studies, under half of them reflect an unresolved V gene, and why the rest are absent is not known. Counted in this sample were 100,000 to 150,000 clones; over 70% of them appeared once. 2.5% to 3.5% of the sample comes from the top ten. Material for sequencing was PBMCs. The receptors were gathered from a middle-aged woman in good health and CMV-seropositive.

This clone was counted a few times. V and J are TRBV19 and TRBJ1-2; TRBD1 matches at 8 bases. With 9 bases clipped from V and 5 bases from J, the junction kept 8 bases outside the gene matches. The CDR3 is made up of 13 amino acids. CDR1 is LNHDA, CDR2 SQIVND, per germline (reference sequence). CDR3 amino acids: CASRQDRVYGYTF. DNA of the CDR3: TGTGCCAGCCGACAGGACAGGGTGTATGGCTACACCTTC.

This clone was seen only a few times. The J gene is TRBJ2-1, the V gene TRBV6-1; D uncertain. This CDR3 region has 13 residues. CDR1 and CDR2 from the germline V gene are MNHNS and SASEGT. Trimming cost V 7 bases and J 7 bases, with 14 bases left between them. Written as DNA, the CDR3 is TGTGCCAGCAACCTGAGAGTTTGGAATGAGCAGTTCTTC. Protein product: CASNLRVWNEQFF.

The chain combines TRBV7-9 with TRBJ1-6; D unclear. V lost 5 bases to trimming and J lost 2 bases, with 10 bases between them. The germline CDR1 and CDR2 sequences are SEHNR and FQNEAQ (reference sequence). The CDR3 is 15 residues long. The CDR3 sequence is CASSQPGTYNSPLHF. The CDR3 bases are TGTGCCAGCAGCCAACCCGGGACCTATAATTCACCCCTCCACTTT.

The chain is built from TRBV4-1 and TRBJ1-5; no reliable D call. CDR1 and CDR2 from the germline V gene are MGHRA and YSYEKL. Trimming took 5 bases from V and 6 from J, leaving 11 bases between them. There are 13 residues in the CDR3. CDR3 nucleotides: TGCGCCAGCAGCTTGAACCGCGGTCAGCCCCAGCATTTT. Protein sequence: CASSLNRGQPQHF.

The chain uses TRBV5-1 and TRBJ2-5; TRBD2 might be the D (5 bases). This CDR3 contains 15 residues. V lost 0 bases, J lost 2 bases, and 11 bases lay in between. Germline CDR1 reads SGHRS; CDR2 reads YFSETQ. The CDR3 DNA reads as TGCGCCAGCAGCTTGGCGCCGGGGATACAAGAGACCCAGTACTTC. This codes for CASSLAPGIQETQYF.

Remarks on this clone: The identical CDR3 is also encoded by other nucleotide sequences in the sample. The CDR3 loop reads CASSLDRENQPQHF. CDR3 DNA: TGTGCCAGCAGTTTAGACAGAGAAAATCAGCCCCAGCATTTT. The V call is TRBV28, the J call TRBJ1-5; TRBD1 is a possible D gene (5 bases). Germline lookup yields CDR1 MDHEN and CDR2 SYDVKM. The CDR3 consists of 14 residues. Trimming removed 2 bases from V and 4 bases from J, with 9 bases in between.

The chain has TRBV29-1 and TRBJ2-2; D gene uncertain. This CDR3 is 13 amino acids long. Germline CDR1 SQVTM, CDR2 ANQGSEA. V dropped 4 bases and J dropped 7 bases, with 13 bases sitting between them. The CDR3 sequence: CSVGPRLVGELFF. In DNA form, the CDR3 reads TGCAGCGTTGGGCCCAGGCTGGTCGGGGAGCTGTTTTTT.

The J gene is TRBJ1-1, the V gene TRBV27; a possible D gene is TRBD1 (5 bases). This CDR3 spans 13 amino acids. Germline values: CDR1 MNHEY, CDR2 SMNVEV (reference sequence). V was cut by 0 bases and J by 4 bases, with 6 bases left in between. CDR3 coding DNA: TGTGCCAGCAGTTTATCAGGGGCCACTGAAGCTTTCTTT. Translated: CASSLSGATEAFF.

V and J are TRBV6-5 and TRBJ1-1; D not certain. Looked up from germline, CDR1 is MNHEY and CDR2 is SVGAGI. This CDR3 comprises 15 residues. Trimming stripped 5 bases from V and 2 bases from J, with 15 bases between. The CDR3 DNA reads TGTGCCAGCAGTCCCGCCCCACAGATCAACACTGAAGCTTTCTTT. Translation: CASSPAPQINTEAFF.

J is TRBJ2-7 and V is TRBV6-6; no clear D. The length of the CDR3 is 13 residues. Trimming removed 3 bases at V and 3 bases at J, with 9 bases between. Germline-derived CDR1 and CDR2 are MNHNY and SVGAGI (reference sequence). CDR3 nucleotides: TGTGCCAGCAGTTATCCTACCGACTACGAGCAGTACTTC. It translates to CASSYPTDYEQYF.